This TCR beta chain was sequenced in a study of blood T cells in healthy people across ages. The study's findings and limits: When set beside aged donors, long-lived donors presented more naive CD4+ cells and higher diversity. There was no known CMV status for donors, so expanded clonotype changes were possibly confounded.

A sample-barcoded 5' primer and a J-beta primer mix were used in a second PCR of roughly 6 to 11 cycles. TCRdb fed the 5' RACE reads into MiXCR, producing one record per CDR3 protein. The table includes 1.5 million to 2 million distinct CDR3 sequences, about 49% detected once. A word on this clonotype: Its target is not known.

V lost 5 bases to trimming and J lost 3 bases; unmatched junction nucleotides: 10. Germline CDR1 and CDR2: SGHRS and YFSETQ. The CDR3 has 15 residues. This clonotype originated in a woman aged 40 to 50 in good health. Input material: blood. V usage is TRBV5-1 and J usage is TRBJ1-2; 7 nucleotides align to TRBD1. This CDR3 is CASSSPDRADYGYTF. CDR3 in DNA: TGCGCCAGCAGTTCCCCAGACAGGGCCGACTATGGCTACACCTTC.